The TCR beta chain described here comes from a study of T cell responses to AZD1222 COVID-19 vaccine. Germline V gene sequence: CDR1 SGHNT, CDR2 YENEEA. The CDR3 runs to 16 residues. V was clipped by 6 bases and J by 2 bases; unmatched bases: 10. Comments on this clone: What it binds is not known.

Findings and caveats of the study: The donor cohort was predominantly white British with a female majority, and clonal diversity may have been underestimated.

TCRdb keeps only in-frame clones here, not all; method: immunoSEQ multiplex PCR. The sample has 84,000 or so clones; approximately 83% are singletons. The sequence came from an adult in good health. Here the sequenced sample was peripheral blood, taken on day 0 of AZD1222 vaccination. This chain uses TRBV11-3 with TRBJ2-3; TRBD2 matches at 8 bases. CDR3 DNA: TGTGCCAGCAGGAGGACTAGCCCTTGGGCCACAGATACGCAGTATTTT. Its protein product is CASRRTSPWATDTQYF.